Only a few counts were recorded for the clone carrying this T cell receptor beta chain. This specimen comes from a study of blood T cells in healthy people across ages. A minimum of 6.5 million PBMCs was isolated per sample. Extracted total RNA amounted to at least 5.5 micrograms for each sample. The CDR3 runs to 13 residues. Looked up from germline, CDR1 is SQVTM and CDR2 is ANQGSEA. The V segment lost 7 bases and the J segment 2 bases; nucleotides outside the gene matches: 6. Primed by a sample-barcoded 5' primer and a J-beta primer mix, a second PCR proceeded for about 7 to 11 cycles. One entry per CDR3 protein results from TCRdb running MiXCR on the 5' RACE reads. The repertoire consists of roughly 1.5 million distinct CDR3 sequences, with roughly 43% occurring once and the leading ten covering approximately 4.1%.

The rearrangement links TRBV29-1 to TRBJ2-7; 9 nucleotides match TRBD1. Sequencing was carried out using blood. The sequence was collected from a young woman in good health. CDR3 in DNA: TGCAGCGCGGTTACAGGGGGCGCCTACGAGCAGTACTTC. Residues: CSAVTGGAYEQYF.